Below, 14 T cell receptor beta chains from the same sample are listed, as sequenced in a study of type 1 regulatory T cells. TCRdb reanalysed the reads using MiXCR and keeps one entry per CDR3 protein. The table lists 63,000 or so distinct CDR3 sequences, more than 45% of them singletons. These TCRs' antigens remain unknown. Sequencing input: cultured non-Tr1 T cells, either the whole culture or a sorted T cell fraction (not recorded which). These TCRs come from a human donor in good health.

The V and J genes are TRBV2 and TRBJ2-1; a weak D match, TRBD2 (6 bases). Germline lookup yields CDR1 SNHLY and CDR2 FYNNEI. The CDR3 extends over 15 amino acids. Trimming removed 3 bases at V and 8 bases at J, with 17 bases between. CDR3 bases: TGTGCCAGCAGTGAGGACGGGACTCCCGGTCATGAGCAGTTCTTC. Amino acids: CASSEDGTPGHEQFF.

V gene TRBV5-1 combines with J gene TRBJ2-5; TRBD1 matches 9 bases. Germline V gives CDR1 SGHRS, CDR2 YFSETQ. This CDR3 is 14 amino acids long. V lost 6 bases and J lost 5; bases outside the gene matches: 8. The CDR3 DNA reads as TGCGCCAGCACAACAGGGGGCTTGGAGGAGACCCAGTACTTC. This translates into CASTTGGLEETQYF.

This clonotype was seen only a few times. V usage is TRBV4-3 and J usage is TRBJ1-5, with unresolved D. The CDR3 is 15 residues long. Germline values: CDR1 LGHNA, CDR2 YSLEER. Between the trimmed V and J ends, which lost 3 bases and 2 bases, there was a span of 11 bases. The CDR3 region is CASSQDYAGNQPQHF. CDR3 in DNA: TGCGCCAGCAGCCAGGATTATGCGGGCAATCAGCCCCAGCATTTT.

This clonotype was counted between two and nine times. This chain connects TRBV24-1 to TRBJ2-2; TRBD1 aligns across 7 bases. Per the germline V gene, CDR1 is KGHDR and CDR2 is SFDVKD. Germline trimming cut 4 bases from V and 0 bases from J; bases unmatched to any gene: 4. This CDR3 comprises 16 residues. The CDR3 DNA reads TGTGCCACCAGTGACCCGGGACAGCCGAACACCGGGGAGCTGTTTTTT. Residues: CATSDPGQPNTGELFF.

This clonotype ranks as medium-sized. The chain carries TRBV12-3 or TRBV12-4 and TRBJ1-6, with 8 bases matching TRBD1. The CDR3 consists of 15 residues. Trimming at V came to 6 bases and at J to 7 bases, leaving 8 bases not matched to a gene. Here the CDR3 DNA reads TGTGCCAGCAGCCCTCGACAGGGGCAAAATTCACCCCTCCACTTT. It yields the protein CASSPRQGQNSPLHF.

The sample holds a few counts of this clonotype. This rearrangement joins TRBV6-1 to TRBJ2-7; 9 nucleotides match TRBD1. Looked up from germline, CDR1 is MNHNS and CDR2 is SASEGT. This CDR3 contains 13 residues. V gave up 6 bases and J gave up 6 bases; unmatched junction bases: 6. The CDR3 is CASSPGQGPEQYF. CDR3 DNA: TGTGCCAGCAGCCCGGGACAGGGTCCCGAGCAGTACTTC.

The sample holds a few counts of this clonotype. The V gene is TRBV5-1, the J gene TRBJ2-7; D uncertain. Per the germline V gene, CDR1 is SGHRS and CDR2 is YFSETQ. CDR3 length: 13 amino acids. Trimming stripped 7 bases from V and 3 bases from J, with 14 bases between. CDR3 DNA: TGCGCCAGCCGTAGGGATACCGGCTACGAGCAGTACTTC. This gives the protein CASRRDTGYEQYF. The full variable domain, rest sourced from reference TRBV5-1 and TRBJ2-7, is KAGVTQTPRYLIKTRGQQVTLSCSPISGHRSVSWYQQTPGQGLQFLFEYFSETQRNKGNFPGRFSGRQFSNSRSEMNVSTLELGDSALYLCASRRDTGYEQYFGPGTRLTVT.

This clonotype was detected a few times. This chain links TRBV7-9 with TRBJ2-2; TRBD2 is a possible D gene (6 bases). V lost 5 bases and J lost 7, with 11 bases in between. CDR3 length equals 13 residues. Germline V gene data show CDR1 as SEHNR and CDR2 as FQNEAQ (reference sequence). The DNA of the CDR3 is TGTGCCAGCAGCCGACTAGAGTTCGGGGAGCTGTTTTTT. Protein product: CASSRLEFGELFF.

CDR3 DNA: TGCGCCAGCAGCCAAGGGCGCCTAAGCGGGGGGTTCACCGGGGAGCTGTTTTTT. This gives the protein CASSQGRLSGGFTGELFF. This chain connects TRBV4-1 to TRBJ2-2; 9 positions match TRBD2. The germline CDR1 and CDR2 sequences are MGHRA and YSYEKL. There are 18 residues in the CDR3. Trimming cost V 1 base and J 4 bases; bases outside gene matches: 10.

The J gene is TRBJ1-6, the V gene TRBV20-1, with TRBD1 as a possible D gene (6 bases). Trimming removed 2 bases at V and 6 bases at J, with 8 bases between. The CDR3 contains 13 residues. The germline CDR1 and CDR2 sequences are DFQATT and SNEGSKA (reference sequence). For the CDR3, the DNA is TGCAGTGCTAGACAGGACAGTAATTCACCCCTCCACTTT. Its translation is CSARQDSNSPLHF.

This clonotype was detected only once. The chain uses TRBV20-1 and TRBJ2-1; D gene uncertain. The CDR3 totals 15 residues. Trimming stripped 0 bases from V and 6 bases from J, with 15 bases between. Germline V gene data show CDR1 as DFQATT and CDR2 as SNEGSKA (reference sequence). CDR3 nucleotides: TGCAGTGCTAGAGATAGGGTTAAATCTGTCAATGAGCAGTTCTTC. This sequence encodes CSARDRVKSVNEQFF.

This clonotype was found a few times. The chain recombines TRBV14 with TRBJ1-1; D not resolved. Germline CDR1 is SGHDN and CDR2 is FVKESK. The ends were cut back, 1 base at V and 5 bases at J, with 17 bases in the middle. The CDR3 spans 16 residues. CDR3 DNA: TGTGCCAGCAGCCAAGTGAAGGGTTGGGGAACAACTGAAGCTTTCTTT. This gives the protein CASSQVKGWGTTEAFF.

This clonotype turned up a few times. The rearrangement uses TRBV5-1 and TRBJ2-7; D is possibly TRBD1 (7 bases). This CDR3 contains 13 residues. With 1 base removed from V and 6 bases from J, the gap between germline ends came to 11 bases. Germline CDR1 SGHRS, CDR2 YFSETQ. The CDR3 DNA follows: TGCGCCAGCAGCTTGTTGCAGGGGGGCGAGCAGTACTTC. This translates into CASSLLQGGEQYF.

CDR3 nucleotide sequence: TGTGCCAGCAGCGTTATTCAACACCGGTTTGGTGGCTATGGCTACACCTTC. The encoded protein is CASSVIQHRFGGYGYTF. The rearrangement uses TRBV7-2 and TRBJ1-2; D is undetermined. From germline, CDR1 is SGHTA and CDR2 FQGNSA. V lost 5 bases and J 4 bases, leaving 23 bases between the germline ends. The CDR3 sequence is 17 residues long.